Included here is one T cell receptor beta chain sequence, with context. The target antigen is unknown. The data were taken from a study of cytomegalovirus exposure and HLA in healthy donors. Overall study results and limits: Donors belonging to an Asian-associated ancestry cluster reportedly showed fewer N-insertions in productive TCRs than the approximately 700-donor mean, according to what a later analysis found.

V was pared by 5 bases and J by 2 bases, with 4 bases of the junction left unmatched. Germline lookup yields CDR1 GTSNPN and CDR2 SVGIG (reference sequence). This CDR3 is built from 15 residues. The PCR contained 60 Vbeta and 13 Jbeta primers. The repertoire was sequenced with immunoSEQ multiplex PCR; TCRdb's copy has only in-frame clones and lacks some. Of 150,000 to 200,000 clones in the sample, more than 70% were seen once. The TCR originated in a male donor in good health and CMV-seropositive. The sequencing sample was made of PBMCs. The gene calls are TRBV30 and TRBJ1-4; the match to TRBD1 covers 11 bases. CDR3 amino acids: CAWGWTGGTNEKLFF. The CDR3 coding sequence is TGTGCCTGGGGATGGACAGGGGGCACTAATGAAAAACTGTTTTTT.